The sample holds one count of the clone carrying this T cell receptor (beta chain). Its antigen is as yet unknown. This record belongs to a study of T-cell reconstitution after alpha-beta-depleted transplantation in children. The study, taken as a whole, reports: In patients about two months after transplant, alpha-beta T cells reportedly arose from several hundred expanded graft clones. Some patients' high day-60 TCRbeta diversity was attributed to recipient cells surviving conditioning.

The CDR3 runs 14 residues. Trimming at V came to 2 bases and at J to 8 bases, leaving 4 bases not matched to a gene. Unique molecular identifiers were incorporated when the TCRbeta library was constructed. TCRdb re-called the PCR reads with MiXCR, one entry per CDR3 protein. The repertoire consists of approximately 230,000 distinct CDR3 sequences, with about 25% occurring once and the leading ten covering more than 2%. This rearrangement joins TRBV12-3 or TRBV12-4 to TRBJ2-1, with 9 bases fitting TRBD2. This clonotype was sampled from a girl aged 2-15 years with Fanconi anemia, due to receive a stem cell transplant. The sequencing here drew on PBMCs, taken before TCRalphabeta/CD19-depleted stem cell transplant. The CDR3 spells CASSLWREGDEQFF. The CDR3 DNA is TGTGCCAGCAGTTTATGGCGGGAGGGCGATGAGCAGTTCTTC.